Below are 13 T cell receptor beta chains sequenced from a single sample in a study of T cell repertoires in aging, cancer and after chemotherapy. The template was genomic DNA from peripheral blood, not RNA. Multiplex touch-down PCR with TRB-A/B primers amplified rearranged V-D-J TRB sequences. Using its own MiXCR run on the multiplex PCR reads, TCRdb lists one record per CDR3 protein. The sample contains around 2,000 distinct CDR3 sequences, approximately 15% of which appear only once. The sample consisted of blood. The receptors originated from a human donor with a solid tumor.

V usage is TRBV5-4 and J usage is TRBJ2-7, with D perhaps TRBD2 (5 bases). With 4 bases removed from V and 1 base from J, the gap between germline ends came to 15 bases. Germline CDR1 and CDR2: SGHNT and YYREEE (reference sequence). The CDR3 consists of 15 residues. CDR3 protein: CASSLRGFGSYEQYF. CDR3 DNA sequence: TGTGCCAGCAGCCTCCGGGGATTCGGTTCCTACGAGCAGTACTTC.

Sample share makes this clonotype medium-sized. The V call is TRBV19, the J call TRBJ2-2, with 9 nucleotides matching TRBD2. J lost 2 bases, V lost 8 bases, and 12 bases had no gene match. CDR1 and CDR2 (germline): LNHDA, SQIVND (reference sequence). The CDR3 has 17 residues. CDR3 protein: CASGRGAGGPNTGELFF. The CDR3 region has the DNA TGTGCCAGTGGGCGGGGAGCGGGAGGACCAAACACCGGGGAGCTGTTTTTT.

This clonotype was seen more than once but under ten times. V gene TRBV4-3 combines with J gene TRBJ1-1; 8 bases are shared with TRBD1. The CDR3 has 15 residues. Germline V gene data show CDR1 as LGHNA and CDR2 as YSLEER. V shed 2 bases, J shed 5 bases, and the junction held 7 bases outside the gene matches. In DNA form, the CDR3 reads TGCGCCAGCAGCCAAACAACAGGGGGGGGGACTGAAGCTTTCTTT. This translates into CASSQTTGGGTEAFF.

The chain has TRBV25-1 and TRBJ2-1; a weak D match, TRBD1 (7 bases). This CDR3 contains 19 residues. Germline V gene data show CDR1 as MGHDK and CDR2 as SYGVNS. V lost 3 bases and J lost 2, with 23 bases in between. The CDR3 nucleotides are TGTGCCAGCAGTGATCACCAGGGGGGATTTTGGGTACCCTACAATGAGCAGTTCTTC. This gives the protein CASSDHQGGFWVPYNEQFF.

This chain uses TRBV7-9 with TRBJ2-1; D is perhaps TRBD1 (7 bases). The germline V and J ends were trimmed by 5 bases and 0 bases, with 14 bases remaining between them. The CDR3 spans 16 residues. The V gene's germline CDR1 is SEHNR and CDR2 FQNEAQ (reference sequence). The CDR3 is CASSPLQGGSYNEQFF. In DNA form, the CDR3 reads TGTGCCAGCAGCCCTCTTCAGGGGGGCTCCTACAATGAGCAGTTCTTC.

The chain has TRBV4-1 and TRBJ1-2; D is undetermined. The CDR3 has 13 residues. Trimming shortened V by 1 base and J by 2 bases, and 5 bases separated the two germline ends. Germline CDR1 is MGHRA and CDR2 is YSYEKL. The CDR3 protein is CASSQGRNYGYTF. The CDR3 DNA reads as TGCGCCAGCAGCCAAGGAAGGAACTATGGCTACACCTTC.

V and J are TRBV5-1 and TRBJ2-1; 10 bases align to TRBD1. CDR1 and CDR2 from the germline V gene are SGHRS and YFSETQ. The CDR3 runs to 16 residues. V lost 4 bases and J lost 5; bases outside the gene matches: 9. The CDR3 region has the DNA TGCGCCAGCAGCGCAGGGACCGGGACAGGGGACAATGAGCAGTTCTTC. This gives the protein CASSAGTGTGDNEQFF. The whole variable domain, filled in from reference TRBV5-1 and TRBJ2-1, reads KAGVTQTPRYLIKTRGQQVTLSCSPISGHRSVSWYQQTPGQGLQFLFEYFSETQRNKGNFPGRFSGRQFSNSRSEMNVSTLELGDSALYLCASSAGTGTGDNEQFFGPGTRLTVL.

This clonotype is medium-sized within its sample. The rearrangement joins TRBV20-1 to TRBJ2-2; D possibly matches TRBD1 or TRBD2 (7 bases each). V shed 2 bases and J shed 3 bases, with 13 bases lying between them. Germline V CDR1 and CDR2: DFQATT, SNEGSKA (reference sequence). CDR3 length: 15 amino acids. CDR3 in DNA: TGCAGTGCTAGACGGGGGGACAGAGACACCGGGGAGCTGTTTTTT. Amino acids: CSARRGDRDTGELFF.

In its sample, this clonotype ranks as medium-sized. This sequence joins TRBV19 and TRBJ2-1; D is perhaps TRBD2 (7 bases). Looked up from germline, CDR1 is LNHDA and CDR2 is SQIVND (reference sequence). This CDR3 has 17 amino acids. V dropped 4 bases and J dropped 6 bases, with 22 bases sitting between them. In DNA form, the CDR3 reads TGTGCCAGTAGTACAATATGGGGGGGCACCGGGGGCAATGAGCAGTTCTTC. This gives the protein CASSTIWGGTGGNEQFF.

In this sample, this clonotype is medium-sized (0.01 to 0.1%). The chain combines TRBV19 with TRBJ1-1, with D possibly matching TRBD1 (5 bases). With 4 bases removed from V and 0 bases from J, the gap between germline ends came to 18 bases. Germline V gives CDR1 LNHDA, CDR2 SQIVND (reference sequence). CDR3 length: 17 residues. CDR3 loop: CASSTPGQTLMNTEAFF. The CDR3 DNA is TGTGCCAGTAGTACCCCGGGGCAGACGTTAATGAACACTGAAGCTTTCTTT.

This clonotype is medium-sized by share. The chain links TRBV5-5 to TRBJ2-7; D is uncertain. Germline values: CDR1 SGHKS, CDR2 YYEKEE (reference sequence). V gave up 5 bases and J gave up 2 bases, with 11 bases separating them. There are 13 residues in the CDR3. The CDR3 DNA reads TGTGCCAGCAGGATCAACCCCGCCTACGAGCAGTACTTC. Translation gives CASRINPAYEQYF.

This clonotype is deemed medium-sized. This chain connects TRBV7-7 to TRBJ1-3; maybe TRBD1 (5 bases). This CDR3 is 16 amino acids long. Germline loops: CDR1 SSHAT, CDR2 FNYEAQ (reference sequence). Deletions cut 5 bases from V and 1 base from J, with 15 bases between. The CDR3 is CASSRDGGLSGNTIYF. The CDR3 DNA reads TGTGCCAGCAGCCGGGATGGGGGTTTATCTGGAAACACCATATATTTT.

This clonotype has only a few counts. The J gene is TRBJ2-2, the V gene TRBV25-1; TRBD2 agrees at 12 bases. Germline values: CDR1 MGHDK, CDR2 SYGVNS. There are 15 residues in the CDR3. The ends lost 8 bases at V and 6 bases at J; junction bases unmatched: 7. In nucleotides, the CDR3 is TGTGCCAGCCTCGATCTAGCGGGGGGGCCCGGGGAGCTGTTTTTT. Translating gives CASLDLAGGPGELFF. Full variable domain (missing parts from reference TRBV25-1 and TRBJ2-2): EADIYQTPRYLVIGTGKKITLECSQTMGHDKMYWYQQDPGMELHLIHYSYGVNSTEKGDLSSESTVSRIRTEHFPLTLESARPSHTSQYLCASLDLAGGPGELFFGEGSRLTVL.